Presented here are 14 T cell receptor beta chains from one specimen sequenced in a study of shared clonotypes between healthy human individuals. This table comes from immunoSEQ multiplex PCR, and its TCRdb copy is limited to in-frame clones, with some not included. The sample holds under 2,500,000 clones, approximately 96% seen once. Source material: naive CD4+ T cells sorted from blood. Documented subset: CD45RA+ positively selected. The receptors were gathered from a man aged 18 to 29 in good health.

Concerning this clone itself: Different DNA sequences within this sample yield the same CDR3. The gene calls are TRBV9 and TRBJ1-6; D gene uncertain. This CDR3 is 13 amino acids long. V was trimmed by 0 bases and J by 6 bases, leaving 4 bases between them. Germline CDR1 reads SGDLS; CDR2 reads YYNGEE. The CDR3 coding sequence is TGTGCCAGCAGCGTAGCGGGTAATTCACCCCTCCACTTT. Its translation is CASSVAGNSPLHF. Full variable domain (rest looked up from reference TRBV9 and TRBJ1-6): DSGVTQTPKHLITATGQRVTLRCSPRSGDLSVYWYQQSLDQGLQFLIQYYNGEERAKGNILERFSAQQFPDLHSELNLSSLELGDSALYFCASSVAGNSPLHFGNGTRLTVT.

The rearrangement joins TRBV5-1 to TRBJ1-1; D not resolved. CDR3 length equals 14 residues. Germline CDR1 SGHRS, CDR2 YFSETQ. Trimming cost V 4 bases and J 1 base, with 11 bases left between them. The CDR3 reads CASSPDWANTEAFF. CDR3 in DNA: TGCGCCAGCAGCCCTGACTGGGCGAACACTGAAGCTTTCTTT.

This chain connects TRBV4-1 to TRBJ2-5, with a tentative D call TRBD1 (5 bases). Germline loops: CDR1 MGHRA, CDR2 YSYEKL. The length of the CDR3 is 16 residues. Trimming took 0 bases from V and 4 from J, leaving 15 bases between them. This CDR3 reads CASSQEIGRERETQYF. The CDR3 DNA is TGCGCCAGCAGCCAAGAGATAGGCAGGGAACGAGAGACCCAGTACTTC.

This clone was seen a single time. The chain has TRBV7-9 and TRBJ2-2; D might be TRBD2 (6 bases). V was trimmed by 5 bases and J by 1 base, leaving 11 bases between them. In germline, CDR1 is SEHNR, CDR2 FQNEAQ (reference sequence). The CDR3 contains 15 residues. CDR3 nucleotide sequence: TGTGCCAGCAGCCCGGAGGGGCTGAACACCGGGGAGCTGTTTTTT. Residues: CASSPEGLNTGELFF.

The chain couples TRBV7-2 to TRBJ2-5; the D gene is possibly TRBD1 (6 bases). CDR3 length: 15 residues. V lost 1 base, J lost 5 bases, and 14 bases lay in between. Per the germline V gene, CDR1 is SGHTA and CDR2 is FQGNSA. DNA for the CDR3: TGTGCCAGCAGCTTAGAACCAGGGGTGCGGGAGACCCAGTACTTC. Protein sequence: CASSLEPGVRETQYF.

The chain combines TRBV5-1 with TRBJ2-5; perhaps D is TRBD1 or TRBD2 (5 bases each). This CDR3 is 13 amino acids long. Trimming left V 6 bases short and J 2 bases short, with 11 bases between. Germline CDR1 reads SGHRS; CDR2 reads YFSETQ. The CDR3 nucleotides are TGCGCCAGCAAATTGAGGGGACAAGAGACCCAGTACTTC. Translated, it gives CASKLRGQETQYF.

J is TRBJ1-1 and V is TRBV15, with D uncertain. V lost 1 base, J lost 4 bases, and 13 bases lay in between. In germline, CDR1 is LNHNV, CDR2 YYDKDF (reference sequence). The CDR3 extends over 15 amino acids. CDR3 protein: CATSRGGSGSTEAFF. Written as DNA, the CDR3 is TGTGCCACCAGCAGAGGTGGGAGCGGGAGCACTGAAGCTTTCTTT.

The CDR3 is CASSYGTGADTEAFF. CDR3 nucleotides: TGTGCCAGCAGCTATGGGACAGGGGCGGACACTGAAGCTTTCTTT. The chain links TRBV7-6 to TRBJ1-1, with TRBD1 identical over 10 bases. CDR3 length: 15 amino acids. Germline V gene lookup returns CDR1 SGHVS and CDR2 FNYEAQ. J lost 3 bases, V lost 4 bases, and 5 bases had no gene match.

The chain carries TRBV2 and TRBJ1-4, with D unresolved. The CDR3 sequence is 14 residues long. CDR1 is SNHLY, CDR2 FYNNEI, per germline. Trimming removed 5 bases at V and 4 bases at J, with 11 bases between. CDR3 region: CASSSRRVNEKLFF. In DNA, the CDR3 is TGTGCCAGCAGTTCAAGGCGGGTTAATGAAAAACTGTTTTTT.

This clone was seen a few times. The same CDR3 arises from other DNA sequences in this sample as well. The rearrangement uses TRBV6-5 and TRBJ2-7; D uncertain. CDR3 size: 11 residues. In germline, CDR1 is MNHEY, CDR2 SVGAGI. V lost 6 bases to trimming and J lost 3 bases, with 6 bases between them. This CDR3 is CASSRDYEQYF. The CDR3 DNA reads as TGTGCCAGCAGCCGAGACTACGAGCAGTACTTC.

The chain has TRBV7-9 and TRBJ1-1; D is uncertain. Trimming pared 5 bases from V and 0 bases from J, leaving 10 bases between. This CDR3 contains 14 residues. CDR1 is SEHNR and CDR2 is FQNEAQ in the germline V gene (reference sequence). The CDR3 protein is CASSQLGLNTEAFF. The CDR3, as DNA: TGTGCCAGCAGCCAGTTGGGTCTGAACACTGAAGCTTTCTTT.

The chain uses TRBV5-4 and TRBJ2-1; no reliable D call. The CDR3 has 11 amino acids. Trimming left V 2 bases short and J 8 bases short, with 5 bases between. Germline V gives CDR1 SGHNT, CDR2 YYREEE (reference sequence). The CDR3: CASSLAHEQFF. In DNA form, the CDR3 reads TGTGCCAGCAGCTTAGCCCATGAGCAGTTCTTC. The full variable domain, with the rest looked up from reference TRBV5-4 and TRBJ2-1, is ETGVTQSPTHLIKTRGQQVTLRCSSQSGHNTVSWYQQALGQGPQFIFQYYREEENGRGNFPPRFSGLQFPNYSSELNVNALELDDSALYLCASSLAHEQFFGPGTRLTVL.

The rearrangement uses TRBV28 and TRBJ1-1; D remains unclear. Germline CDR1 MDHEN, CDR2 SYDVKM. V was trimmed by 7 bases and J by 0 bases, leaving 12 bases between them. The CDR3 runs to 14 residues. The CDR3 bases are TGTGCCAGCACCCCCGGCGGAATGAACACTGAAGCTTTCTTT. It encodes CASTPGGMNTEAFF.

This clone was observed a few times. Here the CDR3 reads CASSFPGPRALHF. Written as DNA, the CDR3 is TGTGCCAGCAGCTTTCCCGGCCCCCGAGCCCTCCACTTT. This sequence joins TRBV7-9 and TRBJ1-6; D gene uncertain. Germline V CDR1 and CDR2: SEHNR, FQNEAQ (reference sequence). The CDR3 length is 13 residues. Trimming shortened V by 3 bases and J by 14 bases, and 14 bases separated the two germline ends.